This T cell receptor beta chain stems from a study of cytomegalovirus exposure and HLA in healthy donors. Regarding this clone: Its antigen is unknown.

The PCR employed 60 Vbeta primers together with 13 Jbeta primers. Using immunoSEQ multiplex PCR, the repertoire was profiled, and TCRdb retains in-frame clones only, with some absent. The sample lists 150,000 to 200,000 clones, around 78% seen once, with roughly 2% in the top ten. Study-wide findings and caveats: About 90% or about 30% of the time was how often most TCR beta V segments were productive, according to an earlier analysis.

The CDR3 is made up of 14 amino acids. CDR1 is MNHNY, CDR2 SVGAGI, per germline (reference sequence). The chain employs TRBV6-6 and TRBJ2-5; unclear D gene. The J call is uncertain, as TRBJ2-7 better fits the DNA end. This TCR came from a young man in good health and CMV-seronegative. Sequenced sample: PBMCs. This CDR3 is CASKENGYSYEQYF. CDR3 sequence (DNA): TGTGCCAGCAAGGAGAACGGGTATTCCTACGAGCAGTACTTC.